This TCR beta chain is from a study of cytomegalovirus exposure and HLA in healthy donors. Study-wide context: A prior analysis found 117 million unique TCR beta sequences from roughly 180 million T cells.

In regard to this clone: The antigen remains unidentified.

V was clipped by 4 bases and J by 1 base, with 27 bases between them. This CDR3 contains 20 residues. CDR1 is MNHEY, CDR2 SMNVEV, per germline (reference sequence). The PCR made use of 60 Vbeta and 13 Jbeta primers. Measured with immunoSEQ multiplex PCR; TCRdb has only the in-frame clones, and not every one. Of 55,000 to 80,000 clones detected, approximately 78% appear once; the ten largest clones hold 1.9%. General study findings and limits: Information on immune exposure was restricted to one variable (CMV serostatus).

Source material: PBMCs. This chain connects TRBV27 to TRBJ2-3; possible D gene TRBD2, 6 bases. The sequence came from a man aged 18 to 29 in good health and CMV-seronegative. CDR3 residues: CASSSKGRVLTSSGTDTQYF. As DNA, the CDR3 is TGTGCCAGCAGTTCAAAGGGTCGGGTGTTGACTAGTTCGGGCACAGATACGCAGTATTTT.